Listed here is a single TCR beta chain. Its cognate antigen is unknown. The CDR3 contains 14 residues. Germline-derived CDR1 and CDR2 are LNHDA and SQIVND (reference sequence). J gave up 7 bases and V 3 bases, and 6 bases lay outside the gene matches. The PCR employed 60 Vbeta primers together with 13 Jbeta primers. Assay used: immunoSEQ multiplex PCR; TCRdb lists only in-frame clones, some missing. The sample includes 95,000 to 150,000 clones, about four fifths of them seen just once. The data originate from a study of cytomegalovirus exposure and HLA in healthy donors. The study, taken as a whole, reports: Specificity of three CMV-associated chains for CMV antigens was verified in vitro.

The sample comprised PBMCs. The source of this sequence is a young man in good health and CMV-seronegative. The rearrangement links TRBV19 to TRBJ2-7; 10 bases line up with TRBD1. CDR3 sequence (DNA): TGTGCCAGTAGTATGCGACAGGGGGCCTGTGAGCAGTACTTC. It specifies CASSMRQGACEQYF.